This TCR beta chain originates from a study of cytomegalovirus exposure and HLA in healthy donors. The study, taken as a whole, reports: Compared with the roughly 700-donor mean, an Asian-associated ancestry cluster reportedly had fewer N-insertions, according to a later analysis. Analysis was carried out at a later point, and it linked a missense DCLRE1C variant to TCR beta V- and J-gene trimming. Analysis was performed later, and it showed HLA-associated TCR beta chains to be more clonally expanded than equally common others. CMV serostatus alone was available as immune exposure information.

The CDR3 totals 15 residues. Looked up from germline, CDR1 is SSHAT and CDR2 is FNYEAQ (reference sequence). Comments on this clone: What it binds is not known. A read error may produce the germline difference seen at one junction end.

Primers: 60 Vbeta forward and 13 Jbeta reverse. Using immunoSEQ multiplex PCR, the repertoire was profiled, and TCRdb retains in-frame clones only, with some absent. The sample records 200,000 or so clones, roughly 80% being singletons. The sequence came from a middle-aged man in good health and CMV-seronegative. The sample comprised PBMCs. V usage is TRBV7-7 and J usage is TRBJ2-5; 9 nucleotides align to TRBD1. This chain's CDR3 is CASSSAGTGKETQYF. In nucleotides, the CDR3 is TGTGCTAGCAGCTCGGCCGGGACAGGGAAAGAGACCCAGTACTTC.